This paragraph covers one TCR beta chain sequence. Its antigen is undetermined. The data were taken from a study of blood T cells in healthy people across ages. Whole-study findings and limits: Both higher diversity and more naive CD4+ cells marked long-lived donors when set against aged donors.

Germline V gene lookup returns CDR1 DFQATT and CDR2 SNEGSKA (reference sequence). V was cut by 0 bases and J by 0 bases, with 15 bases left in between. This CDR3 region has 17 residues. The second PCR ran about 6 to 12 cycles with a sample-barcoded 5' primer and J-beta primers. A template-switch adaptor that had 12 random nucleotides put a tag on each cDNA molecule. Every sample returned 2.5 million or more CDR3-containing paired-end reads. TCRdb re-called the 5' RACE reads through MiXCR, storing one row per CDR3 protein. This repertoire shows 1.2 million to 1.5 million distinct CDR3 sequences, around 39% found once; its top ten account for roughly 7.7%.

The sequence was collected from a woman younger than 30 in good health. The chain links TRBV20-1 to TRBJ2-1, with D possibly TRBD1 on 6 matching bases. Input material: blood. For the CDR3, the DNA is TGCAGTGCTAGAGATCTCGGACAGATGATCTCCTACAATGAGCAGTTCTTC. It translates to CSARDLGQMISYNEQFF.